The T cell receptor (beta chain) described here comes from a study of blood T cell repertoires in COVID-19. The overall study: PBMCs, B-cell-depleted T cells, or T cells were the source of the cDNA or gDNA that made up the material.

In the study's own analysis: Amplifying reference gene primers gave estimates of nucleated cell counts. TCRdb keeps only in-frame clones here, not all; method: immunoSEQ multiplex PCR. The DNA gave D and trimming, while V, J and clone size come from that table. The data show 140,000 to 150,000 clones, 88% seen once. The CDR3 has 15 residues. Germline CDR1 reads SNHLY; CDR2 reads FYNNEI. Trimming left V 3 bases short and J 12 bases short, with 18 bases between. The study drew participants aged about 18 to 90 years from 20 to 30 US areas. Clinical history reported by participants formed the basis on which cohorts were assigned.

The sample taken for sequencing was PBMCs or T cells enriched from blood (not recorded which). The receptor's source is a woman in her thirties with acute COVID-19. This chain links TRBV2 with TRBJ1-6, with a possible D match to TRBD1 (5 bases). The CDR3 DNA is TGTGCCAGCAGTGATGGGGCCAGGCACCAGGAACCCCTCCACTTT. Protein sequence: CASSDGARHQEPLHF.